A single sample gave rise to the 17 T cell receptor beta chains below, sequenced in a study of T cell responses to AZD1222 COVID-19 vaccine. Measured with immunoSEQ multiplex PCR; TCRdb has only the in-frame clones, and not every one. This table holds around 150,000 clones, approximately 89% found once. The starting material was peripheral blood, obtained on day 0 of AZD1222 vaccination. These TCRs come from an adult in good health.

This chain connects TRBV6-2 or TRBV6-3 to TRBJ2-2; D might be TRBD2 (6 bases). CDR3 length: 17 residues. Germline lookup yields CDR1 MNHEY and CDR2 SVGEGT. Trimming cost V 4 bases and J 2 bases, with 17 bases left between them. CDR3 region: CASSSPGLLYNTGELFF. The CDR3 DNA reads TGTGCCAGCAGTTCACCTGGACTACTTTATAACACCGGGGAGCTGTTTTTT.

This clone was seen a few times. V and J are TRBV7-2 and TRBJ1-2, with D perhaps matching TRBD1 (5 bases). The CDR3 has 15 amino acids. Germline V gene lookup returns CDR1 SGHTA and CDR2 FQGNSA. The V end was cut by 4 bases, the J end by 6 bases, with 18 bases between. CDR3 sequence reads: CASSSGTSKLNGYTF. The CDR3 DNA is TGTGCCAGCAGCTCCGGGACGAGCAAGCTTAATGGCTACACCTTC.

The rearrangement links TRBV4-1 to TRBJ2-2; D remains unclear. The germline CDR1 and CDR2 sequences are MGHRA and YSYEKL. This CDR3 is built from 18 residues. V was cut by 2 bases and J by 2 bases, with 18 bases left in between. The DNA for the CDR3 is TGCGCCAGCAGCCAAATCTTCGCCGACCGAAACAACACCGGGGAGCTGTTTTTT. This gives the protein CASSQIFADRNNTGELFF.

This sequence joins TRBV28 and TRBJ1-2; D may be TRBD1 (5 bases). This CDR3 has 14 residues. CDR1 is MDHEN, CDR2 SYDVKM, per germline. The V and J ends lost 2 bases and 8 bases respectively, with 15 bases between them. CDR3 coding DNA: TGTGCCAGCAGTTTAGGGGTCCGGGGGGGAGGCTACACCTTC. The encoded protein is CASSLGVRGGGYTF.

CDR3 loop: CASSTGKGADTQYF. For the CDR3, the DNA is TGTGCCAGCTCAACCGGCAAGGGGGCAGATACGCAGTATTTT. The J gene is TRBJ2-3, the V gene TRBV18; maybe TRBD1 (6 bases). The germline V gene has CDR1 KGHSH and CDR2 LQKENI. The CDR3 consists of 14 residues. V was clipped by 5 bases and J by 4 bases, with 13 bases between them.

The rearrangement uses TRBV6-4 and TRBJ1-5; TRBD1 matches at 9 bases. The CDR3 extends over 15 amino acids. CDR1 MRHNA and CDR2 SNTAGT come from the germline V gene. Trimming took 10 bases from V and 5 from J; bases not matched to a gene: 12. In DNA, the CDR3 is TGTGCCACTACTTCGGGGACAGGGAGGGATCAGCCCCAGCATTTT. Translation gives CATTSGTGRDQPQHF.

V is TRBV7-6 and J is TRBJ2-1; D remains ambiguous. Germline V CDR1 and CDR2: SGHVS, FNYEAQ. The CDR3 contains 14 residues. V was clipped by 3 bases and J by 3 bases, with 9 bases between them. The CDR3 sequence: CASSFGSIYNEQFF. CDR3 sequence (DNA): TGTGCCAGCAGCTTCGGGTCCATCTACAATGAGCAGTTCTTC. The complete variable domain, with remaining parts taken from reference TRBV7-6 and TRBJ2-1, reads GAGVSQSPRYKVTKRGQDVALRCDPISGHVSLYWYRQALGQGPEFLTYFNYEAQQDKSGLPNDRFSAERPEGSISTLTIQRTEQRDSAMYRCASSFGSIYNEQFFGPGTRLTVL.

The V call is TRBV18, the J call TRBJ1-2; maybe TRBD1 (5 bases). This CDR3 spans 14 amino acids. Per the germline V gene, CDR1 is KGHSH and CDR2 is LQKENI. Between the trimmed V and J ends, which lost 1 base and 5 bases, there was a span of 11 bases. CDR3 sequence reads: CASSPQQDPYGYTF. The CDR3 nucleotides read TGTGCCAGCTCACCACAACAGGACCCGTATGGCTACACCTTC.

This clone was seen only a few times. V gene TRBV19 combines with J gene TRBJ1-6, with TRBD1 as a possible D gene (6 bases). Germline V CDR1 and CDR2: LNHDA, SQIVND (reference sequence). V dropped 4 bases and J dropped 8 bases, with 12 bases sitting between them. CDR3 length: 14 amino acids. CDR3 region: CASSKQGRDSPLHF. In DNA form, the CDR3 reads TGTGCCAGTAGTAAACAGGGTCGGGATTCACCCCTCCACTTT.

The chain combines TRBV9 with TRBJ2-2; 9 positions match TRBD2. V gave up 0 bases and J gave up 2 bases; unmatched junction bases: 5. The CDR3 spans 17 residues. Looked up from germline, CDR1 is SGDLS and CDR2 is YYNGEE. The chain's CDR3 is CASSVARLADNTGELFF. CDR3 coding DNA: TGTGCCAGCAGCGTAGCTAGACTAGCGGATAACACCGGGGAGCTGTTTTTT.

This sequence joins TRBV27 and TRBJ1-1, with D possibly TRBD1 on 6 matching bases. Trimming pared 5 bases from V and 0 bases from J, leaving 10 bases between. CDR3 length: 14 residues. Germline-derived CDR1 and CDR2 are MNHEY and SMNVEV (reference sequence). The CDR3 coding sequence is TGTGCCAGCAGTCTGGACAGCATGAACACTGAAGCTTTCTTT. It specifies CASSLDSMNTEAFF.

The chain couples TRBV4-3 to TRBJ1-1; no clear D. The CDR3 is 14 amino acids. The germline V gene encodes CDR1 LGHNA and CDR2 YSLEER. V lost 0 bases, J lost 5 bases, and 10 bases lay in between. CDR3: CASSQDVLGTEAFF. CDR3 in DNA: TGCGCCAGCAGCCAAGATGTGTTGGGAACTGAAGCTTTCTTT.

This clone was detected only once. The chain joins TRBV24-1 to TRBJ1-5; D not certain. The V and J ends lost 4 bases and 3 bases respectively, with 15 bases between them. Germline CDR1 KGHDR, CDR2 SFDVKD. The CDR3 has 16 amino acids. The CDR3 bases are TGTGCCACCAGTGAGGCTCGGGGTGGGGACAATCAGCCCCAGCATTTT. Translation: CATSEARGGDNQPQHF.

V usage is TRBV28 and J usage is TRBJ2-3, with a tentative D call TRBD1 (5 bases). CDR1 is MDHEN, CDR2 SYDVKM, per germline. The CDR3 spans 12 residues. The CDR3 protein is CVTSFSGDTQYF. DNA for the CDR3: TGTGTCACCTCCTTCTCAGGGGATACGCAGTATTTT.

The V call is TRBV7-8, the J call TRBJ2-5; D unclear. V dropped 5 bases and J dropped 0 bases, with 10 bases sitting between them. This CDR3 contains 14 residues. Germline CDR1 is SGHVS and CDR2 is FQNEAQ. The CDR3 loop reads CASSPVLYQETQYF. The DNA of the CDR3 is TGTGCCAGCAGCCCCGTATTGTACCAAGAGACCCAGTACTTC.

The chain recombines TRBV6-5 with TRBJ2-1; 13 nucleotides match TRBD2. V lost 2 bases and J lost 6; bases outside the gene matches: 1. The CDR3 runs to 15 residues. Germline CDR1 MNHEY, CDR2 SVGAGI. CDR3 DNA: TGTGCCAGCAGTTACGGGACTAGCGGGATCAATGAGCAGTTCTTC. Amino acid sequence: CASSYGTSGINEQFF.

The J gene is TRBJ2-5, the V gene TRBV18; 7 bases agree with TRBD1. Germline CDR1 is KGHSH and CDR2 is LQKENI. V lost 4 bases and J lost 8; bases outside the gene matches: 7. There are 13 residues in the CDR3. Here the CDR3 reads CASSQGASRTQYF. CDR3 coding DNA: TGTGCCAGCTCACAGGGGGCTAGTCGAACCCAGTACTTC. Variable domain in full (rest from reference TRBV18 and TRBJ2-5): NAGVMQNPRHLVRRRGQEARLRCSPMKGHSHVYWYRQLPEEGLKFMVYLQKENIIDESGMPKERFSAEFPKEGPSILRIQQVVRGDSAAYFCASSQGASRTQYFGPGTRLLVL.